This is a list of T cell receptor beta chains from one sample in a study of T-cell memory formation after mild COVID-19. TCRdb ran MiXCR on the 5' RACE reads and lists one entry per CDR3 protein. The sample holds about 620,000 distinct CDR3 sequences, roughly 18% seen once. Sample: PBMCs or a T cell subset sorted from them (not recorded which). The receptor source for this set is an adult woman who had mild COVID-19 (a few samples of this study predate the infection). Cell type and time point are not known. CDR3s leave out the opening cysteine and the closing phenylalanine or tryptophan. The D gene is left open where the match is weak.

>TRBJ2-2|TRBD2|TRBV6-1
ASSELAGGTGELF
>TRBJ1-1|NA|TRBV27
ASSLYSGGTEAF
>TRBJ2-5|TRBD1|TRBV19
ASSQITGGQETQY
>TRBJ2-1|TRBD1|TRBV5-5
ASRRDRRAYNEQF
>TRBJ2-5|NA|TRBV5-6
ASSLAQGRQETQY
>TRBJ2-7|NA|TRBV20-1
SASGRAARWNYEQY
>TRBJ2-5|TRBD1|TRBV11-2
ASSLEGTGETQY
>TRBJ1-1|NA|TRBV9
ASSVATGRGTEAF
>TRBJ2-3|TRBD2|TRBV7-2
ASSLSTSGKTDTQY
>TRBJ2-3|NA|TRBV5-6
ASSSLLASTDTQY
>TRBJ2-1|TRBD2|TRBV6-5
ASSSIAGEVGEQF
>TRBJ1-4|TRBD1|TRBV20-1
SASGYRGRYEKLF
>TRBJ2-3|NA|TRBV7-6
ASSLAGPTDTQY
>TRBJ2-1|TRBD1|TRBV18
ASTGQGSTNEQF
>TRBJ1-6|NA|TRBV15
ATSAATENSPLH
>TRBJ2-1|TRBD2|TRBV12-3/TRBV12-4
ASSLAGGLYEQF
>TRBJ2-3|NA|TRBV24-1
ATSDWGYTDTQY
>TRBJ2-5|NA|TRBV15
ATSRARQETQY
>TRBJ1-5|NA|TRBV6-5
ASRSGVNQPQH
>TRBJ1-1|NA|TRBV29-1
SAQQGNEAF
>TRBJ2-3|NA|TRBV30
AWSVQQGGPTQY
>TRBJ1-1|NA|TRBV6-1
ASSADTMNTEAF
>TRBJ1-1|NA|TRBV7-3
ASSSFRGAAEAF
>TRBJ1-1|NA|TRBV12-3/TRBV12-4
ASSPKDTEAF
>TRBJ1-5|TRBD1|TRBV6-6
ASSARQGEKPQH
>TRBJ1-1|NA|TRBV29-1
SGAGGTEAF
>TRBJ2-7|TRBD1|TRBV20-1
SATGDREEQY
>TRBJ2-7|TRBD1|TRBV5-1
ASSSGTGEVDEQY
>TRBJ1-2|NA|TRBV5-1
ASSSNSRDGYGYT
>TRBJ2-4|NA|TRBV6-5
ASSYKGPMDIQY
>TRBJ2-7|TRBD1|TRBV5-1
ASSAGTVLYEQY
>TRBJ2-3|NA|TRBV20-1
SARDQPGSGDTQY
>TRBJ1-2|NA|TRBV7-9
ASSTGTVYGYT
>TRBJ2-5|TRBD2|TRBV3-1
ASSTRLAGEAETQY
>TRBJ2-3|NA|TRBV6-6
ASRRLISGAGTDTQY
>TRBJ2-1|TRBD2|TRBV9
ASSVRPSGYNEQF
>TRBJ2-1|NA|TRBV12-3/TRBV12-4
ASSLSGEGRRQF
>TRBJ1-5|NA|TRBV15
ATSSVSSQGNQPQH
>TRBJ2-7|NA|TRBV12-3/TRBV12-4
ASSQVVNEQY
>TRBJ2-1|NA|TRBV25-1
ASRWVSSYNEQF
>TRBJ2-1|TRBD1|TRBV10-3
AISDRDREPF
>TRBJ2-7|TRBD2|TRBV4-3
ASSQESSGRNEQY
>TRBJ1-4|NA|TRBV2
ASSPGPGAEEKLF
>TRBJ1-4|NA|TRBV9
ASSPKVATNEKLF
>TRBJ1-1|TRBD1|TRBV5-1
ASSYPGQAGTEAF
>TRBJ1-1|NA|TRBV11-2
ASGGRVNTEAF
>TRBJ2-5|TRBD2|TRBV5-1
ASSEASGGGQETQY
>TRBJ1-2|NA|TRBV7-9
ASSKARGRNYGYT
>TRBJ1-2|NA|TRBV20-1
SASWGGINYGYT
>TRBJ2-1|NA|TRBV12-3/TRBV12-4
ASRATANEQF
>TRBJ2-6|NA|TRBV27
ASSLLYRTSGANVLT
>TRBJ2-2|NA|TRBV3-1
ASSQDGPPGELF
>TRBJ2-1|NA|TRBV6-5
ASSPTRAAQNEQF
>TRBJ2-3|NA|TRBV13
ASSSTEVTDTQY
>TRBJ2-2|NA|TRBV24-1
ATSDYRTGELF